A single sample is the source of the 23 T cell receptor beta chains below, sequenced in a study of OX40 agonist ivuxolimab in advanced cancers. Libraries were prepared through the immunoSEQ multiplex PCR assay. TCRdb mirrors the immuneACCESS table, restricted to in-frame sequences. Some clones are absent from its copies; in checked studies, under half trace to an unresolved V gene, and the reason for the others is unknown. This sample has 90,000 or so clones in its table, and about 91% of those were observed once. Around 2.6% of the sample comes from the top ten. Sample: CD4+ or CD8+ T cells sorted from blood, taken in a trial of the OX40 agonist ivuxolimab. These receptors all stem from an adult with an advanced solid tumor such as melanoma, head and neck, liver or kidney cancer.

V and J are TRBV7-9 and TRBJ2-2; 7 bases line up with TRBD1. Germline CDR1 and CDR2: SEHNR and FQNEAQ (reference sequence). The CDR3 has 13 amino acids. V shed 5 bases, J shed 8 bases, and the junction held 5 bases outside the gene matches. The CDR3 loop reads CASSVDRAGELFF. The CDR3 nucleotides read TGTGCCAGCAGCGTAGACAGGGCAGGGGAGCTGTTTTTT.

The J gene is TRBJ2-1, the V gene TRBV4-1; 7 positions match TRBD2. This CDR3 is 17 amino acids long. The V gene's germline CDR1 is MGHRA and CDR2 YSYEKL. The junction had 11 bases not matched to a gene; V was cut back by 1 base and J by 5 bases. This CDR3 reads CASSQGSRDYRDNEQFF. The CDR3 nucleotides read TGCGCCAGCAGCCAAGGATCTCGGGACTACCGAGACAATGAGCAGTTCTTC.

This clone was observed once. The same CDR3 also results from other DNA sequences found in this sample. The chain uses TRBV5-4 and TRBJ2-7; D perhaps matches TRBD1 (5 bases). This CDR3 is built from 14 residues. Trimming removed 0 bases from V and 4 bases from J, with 11 bases in between. CDR1 and CDR2 (germline): SGHNT, YYREEE (reference sequence). CDR3 residues: CASSLDAGLYEQYF. In DNA, the CDR3 is TGTGCCAGCAGCTTGGATGCAGGGCTATACGAGCAGTACTTC.

This chain links TRBV7-2 with TRBJ2-3, with 14 bases aligning to TRBD2. Germline loops: CDR1 SGHTA, CDR2 FQGNSA. Trimming took 6 bases from V and 6 from J; bases not matched to a gene: 5. The CDR3 runs to 15 residues. CDR3 in amino acids: CASRGTSGSRDTQYF. CDR3 sequence (DNA): TGTGCCAGCAGGGGGACTAGCGGGAGCAGGGATACGCAGTATTTT.

V usage is TRBV30 and J usage is TRBJ1-5; tentative D call: TRBD1 (5 bases). Trimming took off 0 bases at V and 3 bases at J, with 15 bases between the two ends. CDR1 GTSNPN and CDR2 SVGIG come from the germline V gene (reference sequence). The CDR3 runs to 16 residues. CDR3 nucleotides: TGTGCCTGGAGTGTAGGGTCAGGGTGGTTCAATCAGCCCCAGCATTTT. It encodes CAWSVGSGWFNQPQHF.

The V and J genes are TRBV9 and TRBJ2-7; D might be TRBD2 (6 bases). Trimming removed 0 bases from V and 7 bases from J, with 17 bases in between. From germline, CDR1 is SGDLS and CDR2 YYNGEE. The length of the CDR3 is 15 residues. As DNA, the CDR3 is TGTGCCAGCAGCGTAGCCCCGAGCGGGTACGGGGAGCAGTACTTC. This sequence encodes CASSVAPSGYGEQYF.

The V call is TRBV7-8, the J call TRBJ2-1; TRBD2 might be the D (6 bases). V was trimmed by 5 bases and J by 4 bases, leaving 18 bases between them. CDR1 is SGHVS, CDR2 FQNEAQ, per germline. CDR3 length equals 16 residues. CDR3 DNA: TGTGCCAGCAGCCTTGTTGCGGGGAGGTGGTACAATGAGCAGTTCTTC. This gives the protein CASSLVAGRWYNEQFF.

This clone showed up just a few times. The chain combines TRBV11-2 with TRBJ1-2, with D possibly being TRBD1 (5 bases). V was cut by 5 bases and J by 6 bases, with 19 bases left in between. Germline loops: CDR1 SGHAT, CDR2 FQNNGV. The CDR3 runs to 15 residues. The CDR3 bases are TGTGCCAGCAGCCCTCAAGTGGGGCCGGGGGATGGCTACACCTTC. Translating gives CASSPQVGPGDGYTF.

The chain recombines TRBV5-1 with TRBJ1-1; the D is unclear. Germline loops: CDR1 SGHRS, CDR2 YFSETQ. The V end lost 4 bases, the J end lost 5 bases, and 18 bases lay between the germline ends. CDR3 size: 15 residues. The CDR3 protein is CASSPYQGLRTEAFF. The CDR3 region has the DNA TGCGCCAGCAGCCCCTACCAAGGGTTAAGGACTGAAGCTTTCTTT. Full variable domain (missing parts from reference TRBV5-1 and TRBJ1-1): KAGVTQTPRYLIKTRGQQVTLSCSPISGHRSVSWYQQTPGQGLQFLFEYFSETQRNKGNFPGRFSGRQFSNSRSEMNVSTLELGDSALYLCASSPYQGLRTEAFFGQGTRLTVV.

The chain recombines TRBV5-8 with TRBJ1-1; D possibly corresponds to TRBD1 (5 bases). V was pared by 4 bases and J by 11 bases, with 15 bases between. Germline V gives CDR1 SGHTS, CDR2 YDEGEE. CDR3 size: 12 residues. CDR3 in amino acids: CASSPGGGKAFF. In DNA, the CDR3 is TGTGCCAGCAGCCCCGGTGGGGGGAAGGCTTTCTTT.

The chain employs TRBV19 and TRBJ1-1; D is perhaps TRBD1 (5 bases). V dropped 3 bases and J dropped 9 bases, with 20 bases sitting between them. The CDR3 length is 15 residues. CDR1 is LNHDA and CDR2 is SQIVND in the germline V gene (reference sequence). The CDR3, as DNA: TGTGCCAGTAGTATCCTCCCGGGACTCTTGTACCAAGCTTTCTTT. This codes for CASSILPGLLYQAFF.

V usage is TRBV20-1 and J usage is TRBJ1-1; D is unresolved. Germline lookup yields CDR1 DFQATT and CDR2 SNEGSKA (reference sequence). V lost 5 bases and J 6 bases, leaving 10 bases between the germline ends. The CDR3 sequence is 11 residues long. The CDR3 is CSAEVSAEAFF. CDR3 coding DNA: TGCAGTGCTGAGGTCAGCGCTGAAGCTTTCTTT.

This chain joins TRBV7-8 and TRBJ1-1; D may be TRBD1 (6 bases). Trimming took 5 bases from V and 0 from J, leaving 10 bases between them. Germline V gene data show CDR1 as SGHVS and CDR2 as FQNEAQ. The CDR3 runs 14 residues. CDR3 residues: CASSPGQLNTEAFF. CDR3 bases: TGTGCCAGCAGCCCCGGACAGTTGAACACTGAAGCTTTCTTT.

V is TRBV5-1 and J is TRBJ1-4; D is unclear. Germline values: CDR1 SGHRS, CDR2 YFSETQ. The CDR3 extends over 14 amino acids. Trimming removed 2 bases at V and 6 bases at J, with 11 bases between. For the CDR3, the DNA is TGCGCCAGCAGCTTCGGTTTTAGGGATGAAAAACTGTTTTTT. Its translation is CASSFGFRDEKLFF. The entire variable domain, with the rest obtained from reference TRBV5-1 and TRBJ1-4, is as follows: KAGVTQTPRYLIKTRGQQVTLSCSPISGHRSVSWYQQTPGQGLQFLFEYFSETQRNKGNFPGRFSGRQFSNSRSEMNVSTLELGDSALYLCASSFGFRDEKLFFGSGTQLSVL.

The V gene is TRBV7-9, the J gene TRBJ1-1; TRBD1 might be the D (6 bases). CDR1 is SEHNR and CDR2 is FQNEAQ in the germline V gene (reference sequence). Trimming cost V 5 bases and J 3 bases, with 10 bases left between them. The length of the CDR3 is 13 residues. This CDR3 reads CASSPSGDTEAFF. For the CDR3, the DNA is TGTGCCAGCAGCCCTTCAGGGGACACTGAAGCTTTCTTT. Using reference TRBV7-9 and TRBJ1-1 for the parts outside the CDR3, the full variable domain is DTGVSQNPRHKITKRGQNVTFRCDPISEHNRLYWYRQTLGQGPEFLTYFQNEAQLEKSRLLSDRFSAERPKGSFSTLEIQRTEQGDSAMYLCASSPSGDTEAFFGQGTRLTVV.

This clone was seen a few times. The chain links TRBV18 to TRBJ1-5; no definite D call. Per the germline V gene, CDR1 is KGHSH and CDR2 is LQKENI. V lost 5 bases, J lost 9 bases, and 17 bases lay in between. The CDR3 runs to 14 residues. CDR3 bases: TGTGCCAGCTCAGGTGTCGGCGGTCTGGGGCCCCAGCATTTT. It is translated as CASSGVGGLGPQHF.

The chain joins TRBV7-2 to TRBJ2-4; TRBD1 agrees at 7 bases. The CDR3 loop spans 14 amino acids. The V and J ends lost 3 bases and 6 bases, in that order; junction bases with no gene match: 5. CDR1 SGHTA and CDR2 FQGNSA come from the germline V gene. The CDR3 loop is CASSLGQYSNIQYF. The CDR3 DNA follows: TGTGCCAGCAGCTTGGGACAGTATTCAAACATTCAGTACTTC.

The V and J genes are TRBV6-5 and TRBJ2-1; D possibly corresponds to TRBD2 (6 bases). The CDR3 length is 14 residues. Germline CDR1 and CDR2: MNHEY and SVGAGI. Trimming shortened V by 8 bases and J by 8 bases, and 19 bases separated the two germline ends. The CDR3 is CASRNSGTFDEQFF. The CDR3 coding sequence is TGTGCCAGCCGGAATAGCGGTACTTTCGATGAGCAGTTCTTC.

The V gene is TRBV27, the J gene TRBJ1-6, with D perhaps matching TRBD1 (5 bases). Germline V gene data show CDR1 as MNHEY and CDR2 as SMNVEV (reference sequence). V was pared by 2 bases and J by 7 bases, with 18 bases between. This CDR3 spans 17 amino acids. The CDR3 sequence: CASSLNGVGDPNSPLHF. As DNA, the CDR3 is TGTGCCAGCAGTTTAAACGGGGTGGGGGACCCCAATTCACCCCTCCACTTT.

The chain uses TRBV30 and TRBJ2-1, with a weak D call TRBD1 (6 bases). Germline V gene data show CDR1 as GTSNPN and CDR2 as SVGIG (reference sequence). CDR3 size: 13 residues. V gave up 3 bases and J gave up 7 bases, with 13 bases separating them. In DNA form, the CDR3 reads TGTGCCTGGAGGCGACAGGCCATAAATGAGCAGTTCTTC. This sequence encodes CAWRRQAINEQFF.

This rearrangement joins TRBV5-1 to TRBJ2-7; 13 positions agree with TRBD2. The CDR3 loop spans 15 amino acids. V was clipped by 4 bases and J by 6 bases; unmatched bases: 7. Germline V gene data show CDR1 as SGHRS and CDR2 as YFSETQ. The CDR3 loop is CASSLRTSGSGEQYF. The CDR3, as DNA: TGCGCCAGCAGCCTACGGACTAGCGGGAGTGGCGAGCAGTACTTC. Supplemented by reference TRBV5-1 and TRBJ2-7, the full variable domain reads KAGVTQTPRYLIKTRGQQVTLSCSPISGHRSVSWYQQTPGQGLQFLFEYFSETQRNKGNFPGRFSGRQFSNSRSEMNVSTLELGDSALYLCASSLRTSGSGEQYFGPGTRLTVT.

The chain recombines TRBV4-3 with TRBJ2-7; D may match TRBD1 or TRBD2 (5 bases each). This CDR3 spans 16 amino acids. Deletions cut 0 bases from V and 6 bases from J, with 18 bases between. CDR1 and CDR2 from the germline V gene are LGHNA and YSLEER. The CDR3 reads CASSQDRTRGRSEQYF. CDR3 in DNA: TGCGCCAGCAGCCAAGATCGGACCCGGGGACGGAGCGAGCAGTACTTC.

The chain employs TRBV4-1 and TRBJ2-5; D is uncertain. This CDR3 has 13 residues. Trimming took 0 bases from V and 5 from J, leaving 7 bases between them. Germline V gene lookup returns CDR1 MGHRA and CDR2 YSYEKL. CDR3 nucleotides: TGCGCCAGCAGCCAAGATCAAGGGGAGACCCAGTACTTC. This gives the protein CASSQDQGETQYF.